The sequence of this TCR beta chain was determined in a study of T cells in tuberculosis. Per the germline V gene, CDR1 is MGHDK and CDR2 is SYGVNS. V lost 4 bases and J 0 bases, leaving 13 bases between the germline ends. The CDR3 runs to 16 residues. Libraries were prepared by immunoSEQ multiplex PCR; TCRdb keeps only in-frame clonotypes and omits some of them. Here the sample spans more than 35,000 clones, 90% to 95% being singletons. Regarding this clone: The antigen remains undetermined.

General study results and limits: Active tuberculosis TCR-alpha repertoires lay closer to GMM-specific TCRs than IGRA-negative controls, suggesting clonal expansion.

Sequencing was carried out using PBMCs. This TCR came from a donor aged 5 to 30 with latent tuberculosis or without tuberculosis infection. The chain couples TRBV25-1 to TRBJ2-1; unclear D gene. CDR3 sequence reads: CASSGPSGGSYNEQFF. The CDR3 nucleotides read TGTGCCAGCAGTGGCCCCTCCGGTGGCTCCTACAATGAGCAGTTCTTC.